The rows below give T cell receptor beta chains drawn from one sample of a study of tumor and adjacent non-tumor tissue in lung cancer. A single record per CDR3 protein comes from TCRdb applying MiXCR to the multiplex PCR reads. The sample consists of 120,000 or so distinct CDR3 sequences, around three fifths of them appearing once. Input material: lung tumor tissue. Receptor source: a man aged 30 to 45 with non-small cell lung cancer. The CDR3 runs from the conserved cysteine through the conserved F or W. D genes are given only for firm matches. The size entry is marked missing in some rows and otherwise reads once, few, many or a size class.

clone_size j_call v_call d_call cdr3_nt cdr3_aa
few TRBJ2-5 TRBV5-1 - TGCGCCAGCAGCCTTTCTGGGGCGGGAGAGACCCAGTACTTC CASSLSGAGETQYF
- TRBJ2-3 TRBV5-1 TRBD2 TGTGCCAGCCGGTTAGCGGGAGTCTTTACAGATATGCGGTATTTT CASRLAGVFTDMRYF
- TRBJ2-7 TRBV11-2 TRBD2 TGTGCCAGCTGCTTAGTGAATCTAGCGGGAGTCTACGAGCAGTACTTC CASCLVNLAGVYEQYF
- TRBJ2-5 TRBV11-1 - TGTGCTAGCAGTGCCTACACGTACCAAGAGACCCAGTACTTC CASSAYTYQETQYF
- TRBJ2-5 TRBV10-1 - TGCGCCAACGTTCGGGAGACCCAGTACTTC CANVRETQYF
few TRBJ2-1 TRBV5-4 - TGTGCCAGCACTAAACGGGGGGGACAGGGCTACAATGAGCAGTTCTTC CASTKRGGQGYNEQFF
- TRBJ2-7 TRBV20-1 TRBD2 TGCGATGCTCGGACTAGCGGCTACGAGCAGTACTTC CDARTSGYEQYF
- TRBJ1-5 TRBV19 - TGTGCCAGTAGTATAGATTCGGGGCAGGGGAGCAATCAGCCCCAGCATTTT CASSIDSGQGSNQPQHF
- TRBJ1-1 TRBV5-1 TRBD1 TGCGCCGGCAGCTTGAGGGGACAGGGGCCTGAAGCTTTCTTT CAGSLRGQGPEAFF
- TRBJ1-1 TRBV11-3 - TGTGCCAGCAGCTCCCGACAGGAGGTCGGCACTGAAGCTTTCTTT CASSSRQEVGTEAFF
- TRBJ1-2 TRBV20-1 TRBD1 TGCAGTGCCCCATTGACAGGGGAGAACTATGGCTACACCTTC CSAPLTGENYGYTF
few TRBJ2-7 TRBV20-1 TRBD2 TGCAGTGCTCCATACGGACAGAGCGGGGGGCAGGACGAGCAGTACTTC CSAPYGQSGGQDEQYF
many TRBJ2-3 TRBV12-3/TRBV12-4 TRBD2 TGTGCCAGCAGTTTTGGGCTAGCGGGAGTTGCAGATACGCAGTATTTT CASSFGLAGVADTQYF
many TRBJ2-4 TRBV4-1 - TGCGCCAGCAGCCAAGGGATGGAAAACATTCAGTACTTC CASSQGMENIQYF
- TRBJ2-6 TRBV4-1 - TGCGCCAGCAGCCAAGAGAGGGCGTCTGGGGCCAACGTCCTGACTTTC CASSQERASGANVLTF
- TRBJ2-1 TRBV20-1 - TGCAGTGCTAGTAGAATAATAAAGGGGAATGAACAGTTCTTC CSASRIIKGNEQFF
many TRBJ2-2 TRBV4-3 TRBD1 TGCGCCAGCAGCCTTGGGACAGGGGCGAACACCGGGGAGCTGTTTTTT CASSLGTGANTGELFF
- TRBJ2-3 TRBV5-1 - TGCGCCACCAGCGACGGACAGATTATTGGGGCCACAGATACGCAGTATTTT CATSDGQIIGATDTQYF
- TRBJ2-5 TRBV20-1 TRBD2 TGCAGTGCGAGAGCGGGGGGCGGGGAGACCCAGTACTTT CSARAGGGETQYF
many TRBJ2-5 TRBV6-1 - TGTGCCAGCAGTGACCAGCCCCAAGAGACCCAGTACTTC CASSDQPQETQYF
many TRBJ2-2 TRBV6-1 TRBD1 TGTGCCAGCAGTGACCAACGGACAGGGAGCAACACCGGGGAGCTGTTTTTT CASSDQRTGSNTGELFF
- TRBJ2-7 TRBV20-1 TRBD1 TGCAGTACTAGGCAGACAGGGAGATCCTACGAGCAGTACTTT CSTRQTGRSYEQYF
many TRBJ1-5 TRBV6-6 - TGTGCCAGCAGTTACAGGACATCGCCCCAGCATTTT CASSYRTSPQHF
- TRBJ2-1 TRBV29-1 - TGCAGCGTTGAAGACGACGGGGGATGGTATGAGCGCTTCTTC CSVEDDGGWYERFF
- TRBJ2-7 TRBV29-1 - TGCAGCGTTGGGTCGGGGGATCGCGAGCAGTGTTTC CSVGSGDREQCF
- TRBJ2-7 TRBV12-3/TRBV12-4 TRBD1 TGTGTCAGCAGTTTACAGGGGACCTCCTACGAGCAGTATTTC CVSSLQGTSYEQYF
many TRBJ2-1 TRBV20-1 - TGCAGTGCTAGAATCCCCCGACAGGCCTACAATGAGCAGTTCTTC CSARIPRQAYNEQFF
- TRBJ1-6 TRBV4-3 - TGCGCCAACAGCCAATATCTTGATAATTCACCCCTCCGCTTT CANSQYLDNSPLRF
- TRBJ1-2 TRBV7-9 - TGTGCCAGCAGCTTAGACACCGAGGGTTGCTACACCTTC CASSLDTEGCYTF
- TRBJ1-1 TRBV11-1 - TGTGCCAGCAGCTTAAGGGGGGGGCTAGGCACTGAAGCATTCTTT CASSLRGGLGTEAFF
many TRBJ2-1 TRBV25-1 - TGTGCCAGCAGTATCGGAGACGAGCAGTTCTTC CASSIGDEQFF
few TRBJ2-1 TRBV4-1 - TGCGCCAGCAGCCAAGATCTGCCAGTCCTCTCCTACAATGAGCAGTTCTTC CASSQDLPVLSYNEQFF
many TRBJ1-3 TRBV6-6 - TGTGCCAGCAGTTACGGGGGGGGCGGCTCTGGAAACACCATATATTTT CASSYGGGGSGNTIYF
- TRBJ2-5 TRBV20-1 TRBD2 TGCAGTACTAGCGTAGCAGGCCAAGAGACCCAGTACTTC CSTSVAGQETQYF
- TRBJ1-5 TRBV12-3/TRBV12-4 TRBD1 TGTGCCAGCAGATTCGGGAGACAGGGGGTTAGCAATCAGCCACAGCATTTT CASRFGRQGVSNQPQHF
few TRBJ1-6 TRBV11-2 - TGTGCAAGCAGCCCGGACAGATATAATTCACTCCTCCACTTT CASSPDRYNSLLHF
- TRBJ2-1 TRBV12-3/TRBV12-4 - TGTGCCAGCAGTTTGTCCGGGGGCAATGAACAGTTCTTC CASSLSGGNEQFF
- TRBJ1-3 TRBV6-5 TRBD1 TGTGCCAACAGTTGGGACAGGGACCCTGGAAGCACCATATATTTT CANSWDRDPGSTIYF
- TRBJ1-5 TRBV4-2 - TGTGCCAGCAGCCACGATTTTGGCCAGGCGGATCAGCCCCAGCATTTT CASSHDFGQADQPQHF
- TRBJ2-3 TRBV20-1 - TGCAGTGCAGATTCAGGGGCCACGCAGTATTTT CSADSGATQYF
- TRBJ2-1 TRBV5-4 - TGTGCCAGCAGCTTGGAGGGTGGCGTGAGCTCCTACAATGAGCAGTTCTTC CASSLEGGVSSYNEQFF
many TRBJ2-3 TRBV7-3 - TGTGCCAGCAGCTCCCTCGGGACTAGCACAGATACGCAGTATTTT CASSSLGTSTDTQYF
- TRBJ2-7 TRBV4-1 - TGCGCCAGCAGCCACCCACTAGTTTTCTACGAGCAGTACTTC CASSHPLVFYEQYF
- TRBJ1-5 TRBV20-1 TRBD1 TGCAGTGCTATCCCCCCGGGACAGGACAATCAGCCCCAGCGTTTT CSAIPPGQDNQPQRF
- TRBJ2-3 TRBV6-5 - TGTGCCAGCAGTTCTTATCGGAACACAGATACGCAGTATTTT CASSSYRNTDTQYF